Presented here are 30 T cell receptor beta chains from one specimen sequenced in a study of T cells in Graves' hyperthyroidism and ophthalmopathy. TCR beta CDR3 region amplification was performed from RNA transcripts. TCR CDR3 regions were first amplified by RT-PCR with HTBI primers. MiXCR was run by TCRdb on the multiplex PCR reads, yielding one entry per CDR3 protein. The sample has 300,000 to 400,000 distinct CDR3 sequences, approximately 17% seen once; the top ten hold over 35%. Sequencing used blood. The receptors here all came from a man between 18 and 35 years old with Graves' ophthalmopathy.

This clonotype was recorded at least ten times. This chain joins TRBV10-3 and TRBJ2-7; TRBD1 matches 11 bases. The CDR3 contains 13 residues. The ends lost 6 bases at V and 5 bases at J; junction bases unmatched: 3. Germline V gene lookup returns CDR1 ENHRY and CDR2 SYGVKD. CDR3 bases: TGTGCCATCAGCCGGACAGGGGGCAACGAGCAGTACTTC. As protein: CAISRTGGNEQYF.

The rearrangement links TRBV20-1 to TRBJ2-1, with TRBD2 matching 13 bases. The DNA end is more similar to TRBJ2-7, so the J call may be wrong. The CDR3 is 18 amino acids. Germline V CDR1 and CDR2: DFQATT, SNEGSKA (reference sequence). The CDR3 nucleotides read TGCAGTGCTAGACTCACTAGCGGGAGGGCCGTAGCCTACAATGAGCAGTACTTC. Protein product: CSARLTSGRAVAYNEQYF.

As to this clonotype: A read error may be the cause here, since a much bigger clone is one base away. This chain uses TRBV6-5 with TRBJ1-5; D may correspond to TRBD1 or TRBD2 (5 bases each). The closer fit of TRBJ2-3 to the DNA end suggests the J call may be wrong. The CDR3 runs 14 residues. CDR1 is MNHEY and CDR2 is SVGAGI in the germline V gene. The CDR3 is CASSWDGSNQPQYF. The CDR3 nucleotides read TGTGCCAGCAGTTGGGACGGTAGCAATCAGCCCCAGTATTTT.

This clonotype was recorded a few times. A much bigger clone sits one base away, suggesting this may be a read error. The chain is built from TRBV2 and TRBJ2-5, with 7 bases aligning to TRBD1. From germline, CDR1 is SNHLY and CDR2 FYNNEI. The CDR3 runs to 14 residues. The chain's CDR3 is CANSGLGQQETQYF. CDR3 nucleotide sequence: TGTGCCAACAGTGGCCTGGGACAGCAAGAGACCCAGTACTTC.

This chain uses TRBV6-9 with TRBJ2-3; 7 bases fit TRBD1. Germline CDR1 is MNHGY and CDR2 is SVAAGI. The V segment lost 3 bases and the J segment 0 bases; nucleotides outside the gene matches: 12. The CDR3 is made up of 18 amino acids. The CDR3 nucleotides are TGTGCCAGCAGTTACGGGCGCAGACAGGGATTCAGCACAGATACGCAGTATTTT. This sequence encodes CASSYGRRQGFSTDTQYF.

This clonotype was seen at least ten times. V and J are TRBV28 and TRBJ1-2, with D uncertain. Germline assignment: CDR1 MDHEN and CDR2 SYDVKM. V was trimmed by 6 bases and J by 11 bases, leaving 4 bases between them. The CDR3 extends over 8 amino acids. Here the CDR3 DNA reads TGTGCCAGCAGCTGTTACACCTTC. It encodes CASSCYTF.

This clonotype was seen repeatedly, ten times or more. The rearrangement uses TRBV2 and TRBJ2-5; possibly TRBD2 for D (5 bases). V dropped 4 bases and J dropped 7 bases, with 10 bases sitting between them. The CDR3 is 12 amino acids. Germline values: CDR1 SNHLY, CDR2 FYNNEI. The CDR3 protein is CASSGSAPTQYF. The CDR3 nucleotides read TGTGCCAGCAGTGGTAGCGCCCCGACCCAGTACTTC.

This clonotype has more than one count but fewer than ten. V usage is TRBV5-1 and J usage is TRBJ2-6, with D possibly matching TRBD2 (6 bases). Trimming removed 4 bases from V and 0 bases from J, with 23 bases in between. The germline V gene has CDR1 SGHRS and CDR2 YFSETQ. The CDR3 consists of 20 residues. The CDR3 nucleotides are TGCGCCAGCAGCCCTAGGGACTCCGGGGGACGAGACTCTGGGGCCAACGTCCTGACTTTC. This codes for CASSPRDSGGRDSGANVLTF.

This chain connects TRBV28 to TRBJ1-5; 8 positions match TRBD1. This CDR3 has 15 amino acids. Germline V gene data show CDR1 as MDHEN and CDR2 as SYDVKM. V lost 3 bases to trimming and J lost 1 base; unmatched junction nucleotides: 2. CDR3 nucleotides: TGTGCCAGCAGTTTTCAGGGGGCGAGCAATCAGCCCCAGCATTTT. As protein: CASSFQGASNQPQHF.

This clonotype was counted at least ten times. The chain joins TRBV7-9 to TRBJ2-5; D is tentatively TRBD1 or TRBD2 (5 bases each). The CDR3 spans 13 residues. Germline lookup yields CDR1 SEHNR and CDR2 FQNEAQ (reference sequence). V lost 8 bases to trimming and J lost 2 bases, with 12 bases between them. CDR3 in amino acids: CASRDGVQETQYF. The CDR3 DNA reads as TGTGCCAGCCGGGACGGGGTACAAGAGACCCAGTACTTC.

A word on this clonotype: Just one base apart from a much larger clone, this may be a read error. The CDR3 bases are TGTACCACCAGCAGAGATCCAAGGACAGGGCGGGTTACTGGCAATGAGCAGTTCTTC. This gives the protein CTTSRDPRTGRVTGNEQFF. The V gene is TRBV15, the J gene TRBJ2-1; 8 positions match TRBD1. CDR1 LNHNV and CDR2 YYDKDF come from the germline V gene (reference sequence). This CDR3 comprises 19 residues.

This clonotype was counted between two and nine times. This rearrangement joins TRBV20-1 to TRBJ2-1, with D perhaps being TRBD1 or TRBD2 (5 bases each). Germline CDR1 reads DFQATT; CDR2 reads SNEGSKA (reference sequence). V shed 4 bases and J shed 8 bases, with 24 bases lying between them. This CDR3 has 16 amino acids. The CDR3 loop reads CSATRPLRGAGHEQFF. The CDR3 coding sequence is TGCAGTGCTACCCGACCGTTGAGGGGCGCTGGCCATGAGCAGTTCTTC.

There are many counts of this clonotype. The chain has TRBV12-3 or TRBV12-4 and TRBJ1-1; D is uncertain. The CDR3 sequence is 12 residues long. V lost 2 bases and J lost 8, with 9 bases in between. CDR3 region: CASSLIGAEAFF. Written as DNA, the CDR3 is TGTGCCAGCAGTTTAATCGGCGCAGAAGCTTTCTTT.

The V call is TRBV18, the J call TRBJ2-7; 7 bases line up with TRBD1. The CDR3 totals 15 residues. The junction had 5 bases not matched to a gene; V was cut back by 3 bases and J by 0 bases. The germline gives CDR1 KGHSH, CDR2 LQKENI. The CDR3 is CASSPKQGSSYEQYF. In DNA, the CDR3 is TGTGCCAGCTCACCGAAACAGGGGTCCTCCTACGAGCAGTACTTC.

In its sample, this clonotype was seen many times. The rearrangement links TRBV11-3 to TRBJ2-7; D ambiguous. Germline CDR1 and CDR2: SGHNT and YENEEA. The CDR3 runs 13 residues. With 5 bases removed from V and 6 bases from J, the gap between germline ends came to 14 bases. CDR3 in DNA: TGTGCCAGCAGCCTCGGATTCGAGTCCGAGCAGTACTTC. It encodes CASSLGFESEQYF. Complete variable domain (other parts from reference TRBV11-3 and TRBJ2-7): EAGVVQSPRYKIIEKKQPVAFWCNPISGHNTLYWYLQNLGQGPELLIRYENEEAVDDSQLPKDRFSAERLKGVDSTLKIQPAELGDSAVYLCASSLGFESEQYFGPGTRLTVT.

This rearrangement joins TRBV4-2 to TRBJ2-3; 12 bases match TRBD2. CDR1 is LGHNA, CDR2 YNFKEQ, per germline. This CDR3 is 19 amino acids long. The V and J ends lost 0 bases and 1 base, in that order; junction bases with no gene match: 8. CDR3 in amino acids: CASSQEALAGGQGTDTQYF. In DNA, the CDR3 is TGTGCCAGCAGCCAAGAGGCGCTAGCGGGGGGGCAGGGCACAGATACGCAGTATTTT.

For this clonotype: This sequence may be a read error, since a much larger clone differs from it by one base. V and J are TRBV2 and TRBJ2-6; TRBD1 matches at 7 bases. The V and J ends lost 6 bases and 7 bases, in that order; junction bases with no gene match: 6. CDR3 length: 14 amino acids. The germline V gene encodes CDR1 SNHLY and CDR2 FYNNEI. The CDR3 loop reads CASSTGAPANVLTF. In nucleotides, the CDR3 is TGTGCCAGCAGCACAGGGGCCCCAGCCAACGTCCTGACTTTC.

This clonotype occurred many times. In DNA, the CDR3 is TGCAGCGTTGGACAGGGGGCAGGTAGCACTGAAGCTTTCTTT. As protein: CSVGQGAGSTEAFF. The rearrangement joins TRBV29-1 to TRBJ1-1; 10 positions agree with TRBD1. In germline, CDR1 is SQVTM, CDR2 ANQGSEA. The CDR3 runs to 14 residues. J gave up 4 bases and V 4 bases, and 6 bases lay outside the gene matches.

This clonotype was seen a few times. This sequence joins TRBV20-1 and TRBJ2-5; D remains ambiguous. V lost 1 base and J 2 bases, leaving 11 bases between the germline ends. Germline V CDR1 and CDR2: DFQATT, SNEGSKA (reference sequence). The CDR3 covers 14 residues. CDR3 protein: CSARGNPRQETQYF. CDR3 bases: TGCAGTGCTAGAGGTAACCCTCGTCAAGAGACCCAGTACTTC.

This clonotype was detected many times. The chain has TRBV11-2 and TRBJ2-1, with D possibly matching TRBD2 (5 bases). Germline assignment: CDR1 SGHAT and CDR2 FQNNGV. The length of the CDR3 is 13 residues. The V end lost 5 bases, the J end lost 4 bases, and 9 bases lay between the germline ends. CDR3 nucleotide sequence: TGTGCCAGCAGCCCCCGGGGTTACAATGAGCAGTTCTTC. Amino acids: CASSPRGYNEQFF.

This clonotype has a handful of counts. This chain links TRBV19 with TRBJ1-5; unclear D gene. The V end lost 7 bases, the J end lost 4 bases, and 17 bases lay between the germline ends. The CDR3 spans 15 residues. The germline gives CDR1 LNHDA, CDR2 SQIVND (reference sequence). Written as DNA, the CDR3 is TGTGCCAGTACCTATGGACCGGGCGCGAATCAGCCCCAGCATTTT. Its translation: CASTYGPGANQPQHF.

This clonotype was recorded many times. This chain links TRBV3-1 with TRBJ1-4; D is unresolved. Per the germline V gene, CDR1 is LGHDT and CDR2 is YNNKEL (reference sequence). This CDR3 is built from 16 residues. Trimming pared 0 bases from V and 8 bases from J, leaving 16 bases between. The CDR3 spells CASSQDLGLGGEKLFF. CDR3 nucleotides: TGTGCCAGCAGCCAAGATCTAGGCCTAGGTGGAGAAAAACTGTTTTTT.

This clonotype came up many times. The CDR3 nucleotides are TGTGCCAGCAGTGGTCTGACAGTGAACACCGGGGAGCTGTTTTTT. Translated, it gives CASSGLTVNTGELFF. The gene calls are TRBV2 and TRBJ2-2; D is perhaps TRBD1 (5 bases). The CDR3 loop spans 15 amino acids. Deletions cut 4 bases from V and 1 base from J, with 10 bases between. Germline-derived CDR1 and CDR2 are SNHLY and FYNNEI.

The genes are TRBV12-3 or TRBV12-4 and TRBJ2-6, with D possibly matching TRBD1 (5 bases). The CDR3 totals 17 residues. With 3 bases removed from V and 3 bases from J, the gap between germline ends came to 15 bases. CDR3 loop: CASSFGQGLSGANVLTF. The DNA of the CDR3 is TGTGCCAGCAGTTTCGGGCAGGGTCTGAGTGGGGCCAACGTCCTGACTTTC.

In its sample, this clonotype was seen many times. The chain uses TRBV12-5 and TRBJ1-1, with D unclear. There are 13 residues in the CDR3. The germline CDR1 and CDR2 sequences are LGHNT and FRNRAP. V lost 7 bases and J lost 1, with 10 bases in between. The CDR3 DNA follows: TGTGCTAGTGCCTCAAACACGAACACTGAAGCTTTCTTT. This sequence encodes CASASNTNTEAFF.

This clonotype was recorded at least ten times. J is TRBJ2-7 and V is TRBV7-9; 9 bases match TRBD1. This CDR3 region has 15 residues. From germline, CDR1 is SEHNR and CDR2 FQNEAQ (reference sequence). The V segment lost 5 bases and the J segment 0 bases; nucleotides outside the gene matches: 5. The CDR3 nucleotides read TGTGCCAGCAGCAAAGGACAGGGGCCCTCCTACGAGCAGTACTTC. Translated, it gives CASSKGQGPSYEQYF.

The chain recombines TRBV10-2 with TRBJ1-3; D is perhaps TRBD1 (5 bases). Germline V gene data show CDR1 as WSHSY and CDR2 as SAAADI. The V gene lost 3 bases and the J gene lost 0 bases, with 18 bases spanning the gap. The CDR3 length is 18 residues. The CDR3, as DNA: TGCGCCAGCAGTGACCCCGGGACGCAGCTTGGCTCTGGAAACACCATATATTTT. Translating it yields CASSDPGTQLGSGNTIYF.

Many counts were recorded for this clonotype. The rearrangement links TRBV28 to TRBJ1-6, with 10 bases that match TRBD1. Trimming at V came to 5 bases and at J to 10 bases, leaving 5 bases not matched to a gene. CDR3 length equals 14 residues. Germline V CDR1 and CDR2: MDHEN, SYDVKM. CDR3 residues: CASSPPGQGSPLHF. CDR3 bases: TGTGCCAGCAGTCCCCCGGGACAGGGGTCACCCCTCCACTTT.

The chain couples TRBV9 to TRBJ1-1, with D possibly being TRBD1 (5 bases). The CDR3 runs 14 residues. CDR1 and CDR2 from the germline V gene are SGDLS and YYNGEE. V was cut by 0 bases and J by 2 bases, with 8 bases left in between. The CDR3 is CASSVGGRNTEAFF. DNA for the CDR3: TGTGCCAGCAGCGTAGGGGGGAGAAACACTGAAGCTTTCTTT.

The V call is TRBV3-1, the J call TRBJ1-5; a weak D match, TRBD1 (5 bases). CDR1 is LGHDT and CDR2 is YNNKEL in the germline V gene (reference sequence). V was cut by 6 bases and J by 3 bases, with 15 bases left in between. The CDR3 contains 15 residues. The CDR3 DNA is TGTGCCAGCAGTTTAAGGCAGGGCTACAATCAGCCCCAGCATTTT. Residues: CASSLRQGYNQPQHF. The full variable domain, in which reference TRBV3-1 and TRBJ1-5 provide the parts outside the CDR3, is DTAVSQTPKYLVTQMGNDKSIKCEQNLGHDTMYWYKQDSKKFLKIMFSYNNKELIINETVPNRFSPKSPDKAHLNLHINSLELGDSAVYFCASSLRQGYNQPQHFGDGTRLSIL.